The clone carrying this T cell receptor (beta chain) was recorded only once. Its antigen is currently unknown. This sample is drawn from a study of OX40 agonist ivuxolimab in advanced cancers. Study overall: The study enrolled dose-escalation patients with hepatocellular carcinoma, melanoma, renal cell or head and neck cancer.

The study's findings and limits: Some nonresponders likewise displayed low normalized T-cell clonal expansion. Doses of 0.1 to 3.0 mg/kg were accompanied by clonal expansion of CD4+ and CD8+ blood T cells by week 6. Expanded clones were, on average, more numerous among CD8+ T cells than CD4+.

Assay: immunoSEQ multiplex PCR; the TCRdb copy retains only in-frame clones and omits some. This table has some 86,000 clones, around 88% appearing once. Trimming removed 5 bases from V and 7 bases from J; junction bases left unmatched: 11. Per germline, CDR1 MDHEN and CDR2 SYDVKM. The CDR3 runs 15 residues. The receptor's source is an adult with an advanced solid tumor such as melanoma, head and neck, liver or kidney cancer. The chain is built from TRBV28 and TRBJ2-7; TRBD2 aligns across 10 bases. Sample: CD4+ or CD8+ T cells sorted from blood, taken in a trial of the OX40 agonist ivuxolimab. DNA of the CDR3: TGTGCCAGCAGTCCCCATAGCGGGGGGAAGAGGGAGCAGTACTTC. This encodes CASSPHSGGKREQYF. The entire variable domain, with the rest obtained from reference TRBV28 and TRBJ2-7, is as follows: DVKVTQSSRYLVKRTGEKVFLECVQDMDHENMFWYRQDPGLGLRLIYFSYDVKMKEKGDIPEGYSVSREKKERFSLILESASTNQTSMYLCASSPHSGGKREQYFGPGTRLTVT.